The 17 T cell receptor beta chains below all came from one sample that was sequenced in a study of T cell clonotyping in hematopoietic cell transplantation. The method was immunoSEQ multiplex PCR; TCRdb's version includes in-frame clones alone and lacks a portion of them. The sample records some 13,000 clones, 80% to 95% being singletons. The sample in question was PBMCs, obtained 100 days after allogeneic stem cell transplant. The receptors were gathered from a female patient aged 50-59 years who had an allogeneic stem cell transplant from an unrelated donor, so the T cells may come from the graft donor. Some clones in this sample may be carry-over from other donors' samples.

This chain connects TRBV5-1 to TRBJ2-7; perhaps TRBD1 as D (6 bases). The germline V and J ends were trimmed by 0 bases and 4 bases, with 8 bases remaining between them. The CDR3 runs 13 residues. Germline CDR1 reads SGHRS; CDR2 reads YFSETQ. In nucleotides, the CDR3 is TGCGCCAGCAGCTTGGCCGGGACATACGAGCAGTACTTC. Translation: CASSLAGTYEQYF. Variable domain in full (rest from reference TRBV5-1 and TRBJ2-7): KAGVTQTPRYLIKTRGQQVTLSCSPISGHRSVSWYQQTPGQGLQFLFEYFSETQRNKGNFPGRFSGRQFSNSRSEMNVSTLELGDSALYLCASSLAGTYEQYFGPGTRLTVT.

The chain employs TRBV19 and TRBJ2-1, with D perhaps assigned TRBD1 or TRBD2 (7 bases each). From germline, CDR1 is LNHDA and CDR2 SQIVND (reference sequence). V was pared by 7 bases and J by 5 bases, with 15 bases between. CDR3 size: 14 residues. CDR3 nucleotides: TGTGCCAGTAAAGGGAGGGGGCAGGACAATGAGCAGTTCTTC. This gives the protein CASKGRGQDNEQFF. Looking up the rest from reference TRBV19 and TRBJ2-1 gives the full variable domain: DGGITQSPKYLFRKEGQNVTLSCEQNLNHDAMYWYRQDPGQGLRLIYYSQIVNDFQKGDIAEGYSVSREKKESFPLTVTSAQKNPTAFYLCASKGRGQDNEQFFGPGTRLTVL.

The CDR3 sequence is CASTSVKLGGEKLFF. The CDR3 DNA reads as TGTGCCAGCACCTCCGTGAAGTTAGGAGGTGAAAAACTGTTTTTT. The rearrangement joins TRBV6-6 to TRBJ1-4; D is undetermined. The CDR3 length is 15 residues. Trimming stripped 7 bases from V and 7 bases from J, with 19 bases between. Germline values: CDR1 MNHNY, CDR2 SVGAGI (reference sequence).

The chain carries TRBV29-1 and TRBJ1-1; D remains unclear. V was shortened by 6 bases and J by 7 bases, with 15 bases between the two germline ends. CDR1 and CDR2 from the germline V gene are SQVTM and ANQGSEA. This CDR3 contains 12 residues. The CDR3 coding sequence is TGCAGCGTCCACGGACTCCGCAATGAAGCTTTCTTT. It is translated as CSVHGLRNEAFF.

The chain employs TRBV28 and TRBJ1-2, with D tentatively TRBD1 (6 bases). The V end lost 0 bases, the J end lost 6 bases, and 17 bases lay between the germline ends. CDR1 and CDR2 (germline): MDHEN, SYDVKM. This CDR3 spans 16 amino acids. The CDR3 spells CASSLWSTGTWDGYTF. CDR3 nucleotide sequence: TGTGCCAGCAGTTTATGGTCCACAGGGACCTGGGATGGCTACACCTTC.

J is TRBJ2-2 and V is TRBV19; D is unresolved. From germline, CDR1 is LNHDA and CDR2 SQIVND (reference sequence). There are 14 residues in the CDR3. Trimming pared 10 bases from V and 2 bases from J, leaving 14 bases between. CDR3: CATHYRQNTGELFF. Here the CDR3 DNA reads TGTGCCACCCACTACCGGCAAAACACCGGGGAGCTGTTTTTT.

The CDR3 sequence is CASSFLQGDYGYTF. DNA for the CDR3: TGTGCCAGCAGCTTCTTACAGGGTGACTATGGCTACACCTTC. This chain links TRBV7-2 with TRBJ1-2, with D possibly TRBD1 on 6 matching bases. V shed 3 bases and J shed 3 bases, with 11 bases lying between them. CDR1 SGHTA and CDR2 FQGNSA come from the germline V gene. The CDR3 is 14 residues long. Variable domain in full (rest from reference TRBV7-2 and TRBJ1-2): GAGVSQSPSNKVTEKGKDVELRCDPISGHTALYWYRQSLGQGLEFLIYFQGNSAPDKSGLPSDRFSAERTGGSVSTLTIQRTQQEDSAVYLCASSFLQGDYGYTFGSGTRLTVV.

This clone was observed once. The rearrangement joins TRBV5-1 to TRBJ2-3; D uncertain. Germline loops: CDR1 SGHRS, CDR2 YFSETQ. The CDR3 spans 15 residues. The V gene lost 0 bases and the J gene lost 4 bases, with 12 bases spanning the gap. CDR3 sequence (DNA): TGCGCCAGCAGCTTGGGCGGCTTCTATTCAGATACGCAGTATTTT. Its protein is CASSLGGFYSDTQYF.

The chain combines TRBV28 with TRBJ2-2, with D perhaps given as TRBD1 or TRBD2 (6 bases each). The germline V gene encodes CDR1 MDHEN and CDR2 SYDVKM. Trimming took 6 bases from V and 4 from J, leaving 15 bases between them. This CDR3 spans 15 amino acids. The CDR3 region is CASRPYGGGTGELFF. The CDR3 DNA follows: TGTGCCAGCAGACCTTATGGAGGGGGCACCGGGGAGCTGTTTTTT.

This clone was counted between two and nine times. This sequence joins TRBV7-9 and TRBJ1-5; D is uncertain. CDR3 length: 14 amino acids. The V gene's germline CDR1 is SEHNR and CDR2 FQNEAQ (reference sequence). The germline V and J ends were trimmed by 5 bases and 0 bases, with 8 bases remaining between them. The CDR3 region is CASSPIYSNQPQHF. The CDR3 region has the DNA TGTGCCAGCAGCCCCATATATAGCAATCAGCCCCAGCATTTT.

The V gene is TRBV28, the J gene TRBJ1-5; weak D call: TRBD1 (6 bases). The V gene lost 2 bases and the J gene lost 3 bases, with 8 bases spanning the gap. Germline lookup yields CDR1 MDHEN and CDR2 SYDVKM. This CDR3 comprises 14 residues. This chain's CDR3 is CASSLQGYNQPQHF. The CDR3 nucleotides read TGTGCCAGCAGTTTACAGGGGTACAATCAGCCCCAGCATTTT.

The chain combines TRBV27 with TRBJ2-1; D is uncertain. V lost 0 bases, J lost 6 bases, and 9 bases lay in between. The CDR3 is 14 amino acids. Germline V gives CDR1 MNHEY, CDR2 SMNVEV (reference sequence). The CDR3 sequence is CASSLSSGLNEQFF. The CDR3 DNA reads TGTGCCAGCAGTTTATCGTCGGGCCTCAATGAGCAGTTCTTC.

This clone was seen a handful of times. V and J are TRBV19 and TRBJ1-5; 8 bases are a match to TRBD1. Germline assignment: CDR1 LNHDA and CDR2 SQIVND (reference sequence). Germline trimming cut 5 bases from V and 7 bases from J; bases unmatched to any gene: 4. This CDR3 comprises 13 residues. The CDR3 DNA follows: TGTGCCAGTAGTTCGGACAGGGACCAGCCCCAGCATTTT. Translated: CASSSDRDQPQHF. Together with reference TRBV19 and TRBJ1-5, the CDR3 gives the full variable domain: DGGITQSPKYLFRKEGQNVTLSCEQNLNHDAMYWYRQDPGQGLRLIYYSQIVNDFQKGDIAEGYSVSREKKESFPLTVTSAQKNPTAFYLCASSSDRDQPQHFGDGTRLSIL.

This clone turned up a few times. The chain couples TRBV5-4 to TRBJ1-4; D gene uncertain. The CDR3 is 12 amino acids. Germline V gives CDR1 SGHNT, CDR2 YYREEE (reference sequence). The V gene lost 4 bases and the J gene lost 8 bases, with 9 bases spanning the gap. The CDR3 bases are TGTGCCAGCAGCCACCGAGGAGAAAAACTGTTTTTT. It is translated as CASSHRGEKLFF. The full variable domain, rest sourced from reference TRBV5-4 and TRBJ1-4, is ETGVTQSPTHLIKTRGQQVTLRCSSQSGHNTVSWYQQALGQGPQFIFQYYREEENGRGNFPPRFSGLQFPNYSSELNVNALELDDSALYLCASSHRGEKLFFGSGTQLSVL.

Written as DNA, the CDR3 is TGTGCCAGCAGACATGATACAGGGAGCTATGGCTACACCTTC. Protein sequence: CASRHDTGSYGYTF. The J gene is TRBJ1-2, the V gene TRBV25-1; D possibly corresponds to TRBD1 (6 bases). V was pared by 6 bases and J by 4 bases, with 15 bases between. The CDR3 totals 14 residues. Germline lookup yields CDR1 MGHDK and CDR2 SYGVNS.

The chain recombines TRBV28 with TRBJ1-2; 8 nucleotides match TRBD1. From germline, CDR1 is MDHEN and CDR2 SYDVKM. Germline trimming cut 5 bases from V and 4 bases from J; bases unmatched to any gene: 9. The CDR3 length is 15 residues. The CDR3 DNA reads TGTGCCAGCAGTAGGACAGGGAGGGAGGGCTATGGCTACACCTTC. Encoded protein: CASSRTGREGYGYTF.

This clone was counted once. The J gene is TRBJ1-1, the V gene TRBV5-1; 8 bases align to TRBD1. Germline V gene lookup returns CDR1 SGHRS and CDR2 YFSETQ. The ends lost 0 bases at V and 3 bases at J; junction bases unmatched: 10. The length of the CDR3 is 17 residues. CDR3 region: CASSLGKRQGSYTEAFF. DNA for the CDR3: TGCGCCAGCAGCTTGGGCAAAAGACAGGGGTCCTACACTGAAGCTTTCTTT.